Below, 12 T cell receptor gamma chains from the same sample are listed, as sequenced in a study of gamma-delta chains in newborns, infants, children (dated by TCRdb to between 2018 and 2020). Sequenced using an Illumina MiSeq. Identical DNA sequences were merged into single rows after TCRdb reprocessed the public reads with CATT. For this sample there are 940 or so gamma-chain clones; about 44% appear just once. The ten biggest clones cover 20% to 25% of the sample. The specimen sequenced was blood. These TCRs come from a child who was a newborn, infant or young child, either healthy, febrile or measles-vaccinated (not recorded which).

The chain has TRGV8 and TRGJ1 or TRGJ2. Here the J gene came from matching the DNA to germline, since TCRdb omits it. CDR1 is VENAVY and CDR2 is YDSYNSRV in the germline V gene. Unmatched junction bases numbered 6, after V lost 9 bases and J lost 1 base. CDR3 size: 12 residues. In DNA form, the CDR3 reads TGTGCCACCAGGGTTAATTATTATAAGAAACTCTTT. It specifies CATRVNYYKKLF.

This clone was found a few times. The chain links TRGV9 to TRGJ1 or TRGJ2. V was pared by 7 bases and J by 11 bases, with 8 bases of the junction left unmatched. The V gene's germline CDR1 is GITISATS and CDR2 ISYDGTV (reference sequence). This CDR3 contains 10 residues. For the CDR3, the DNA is TGTGCCTTGTGTGAGATGGAGAAACTCTTT. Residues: CALCEMEKLF.

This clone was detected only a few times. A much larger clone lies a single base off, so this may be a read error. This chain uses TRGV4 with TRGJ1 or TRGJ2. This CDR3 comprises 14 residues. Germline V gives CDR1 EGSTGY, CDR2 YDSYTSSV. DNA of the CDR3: TGTGCCACCTGGGATGGGCTGAATTATTATAAGACACTCTTT. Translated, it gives CATWDGLNYYKTLF.

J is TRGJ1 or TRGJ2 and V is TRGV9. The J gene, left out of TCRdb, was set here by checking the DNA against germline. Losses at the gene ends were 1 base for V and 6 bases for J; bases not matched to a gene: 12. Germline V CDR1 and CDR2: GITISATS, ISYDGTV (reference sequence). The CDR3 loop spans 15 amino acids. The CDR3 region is CALWEVRSWCYKKLF. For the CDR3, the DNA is TGTGCCTTGTGGGAGGTCCGATCGTGGTGTTATAAGAAACTCTTT.

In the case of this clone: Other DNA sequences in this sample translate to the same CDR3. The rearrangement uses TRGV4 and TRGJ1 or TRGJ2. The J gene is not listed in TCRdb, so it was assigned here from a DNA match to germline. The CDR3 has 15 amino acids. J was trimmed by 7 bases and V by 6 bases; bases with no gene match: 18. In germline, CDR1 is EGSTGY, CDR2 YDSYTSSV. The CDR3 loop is CATWMGKFGYYKKLF. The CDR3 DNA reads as TGTGCCACCTGGATGGGCAAATTTGGTTACTATAAGAAACTCTTT.

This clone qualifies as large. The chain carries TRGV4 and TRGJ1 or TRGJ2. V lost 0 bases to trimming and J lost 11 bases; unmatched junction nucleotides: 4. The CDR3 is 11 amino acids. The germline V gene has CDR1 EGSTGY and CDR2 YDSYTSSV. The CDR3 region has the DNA TGTGCCACCTGGGATGGGGGACAGAAACTCTTT. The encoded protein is CATWDGGQKLF.

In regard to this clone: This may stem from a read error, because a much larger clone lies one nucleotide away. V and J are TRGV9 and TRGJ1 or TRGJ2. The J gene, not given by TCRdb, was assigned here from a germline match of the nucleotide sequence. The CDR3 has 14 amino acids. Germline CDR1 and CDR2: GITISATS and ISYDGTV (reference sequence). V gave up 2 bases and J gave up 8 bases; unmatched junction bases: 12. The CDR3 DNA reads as TGTGCCTTGTGGGAGGGGTGCCATGAGGATAAGAAACTCTTT. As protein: CALWEGCHEDKKLF.

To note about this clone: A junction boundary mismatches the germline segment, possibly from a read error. In DNA, the CDR3 is TGTACCTTGTGGGAGGTGGTGTTGGGCAAAAAAATCAAGGTATTT. Translating it yields CTLWEVVLGKKIKVF. The chain uses TRGV9 and TRGJP. TCRdb does not report a J gene; here it was assigned by matching the DNA to germline references. This CDR3 comprises 15 residues. CDR1 is GITISATS and CDR2 is ISYDGTV in the germline V gene (reference sequence).

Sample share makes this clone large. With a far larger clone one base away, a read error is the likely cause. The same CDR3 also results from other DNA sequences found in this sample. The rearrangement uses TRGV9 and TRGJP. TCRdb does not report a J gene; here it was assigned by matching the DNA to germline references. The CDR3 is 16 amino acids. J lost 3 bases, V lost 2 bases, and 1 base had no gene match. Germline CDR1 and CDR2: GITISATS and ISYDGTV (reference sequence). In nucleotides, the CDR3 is TGTGCCTTGTGGGAGGCGCAAGAGTTGGGCAAAAAAATCAAGGTATTT. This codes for CALWEAQELGKKIKVF.

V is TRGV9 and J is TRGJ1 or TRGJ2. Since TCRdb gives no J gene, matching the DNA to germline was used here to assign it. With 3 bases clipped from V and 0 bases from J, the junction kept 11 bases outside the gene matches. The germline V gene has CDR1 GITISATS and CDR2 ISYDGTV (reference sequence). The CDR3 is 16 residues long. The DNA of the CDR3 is TGTGCCTTGTGGGAGACCCAGGACCGGAATTATTATAAGAAACTCTTT. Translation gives CALWETQDRNYYKKLF.

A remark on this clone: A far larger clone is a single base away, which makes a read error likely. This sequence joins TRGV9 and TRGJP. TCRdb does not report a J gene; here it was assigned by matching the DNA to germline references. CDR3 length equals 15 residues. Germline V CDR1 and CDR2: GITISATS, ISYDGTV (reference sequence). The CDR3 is CALWEVQLGRKIKVF. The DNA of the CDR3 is TGTGCCTTGTGGGAGGTGCAGTTGGGCAGAAAAATCAAGGTATTT.

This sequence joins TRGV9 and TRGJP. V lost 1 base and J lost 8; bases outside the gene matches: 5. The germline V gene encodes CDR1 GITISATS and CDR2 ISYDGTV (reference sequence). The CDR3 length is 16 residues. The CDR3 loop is CALWEVPKLGKKIKVF. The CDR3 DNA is TGTGCCTTGTGGGAGGTCCCTAAGTTGGGCAAAAAAATCAAGGTATTT.